A selection of T cell receptor beta chains follows, all from one sample in a study of blood T cell repertoires in COVID-19. The method was immunoSEQ multiplex PCR; TCRdb's version includes in-frame clones alone and lacks a portion of them. The sample has about 200,000 clones; more than 70% are singletons. The specimen was peripheral blood. All receptors come from a man between 18 and 29 years old with active or convalescent COVID-19. CDR3s include the opening cysteine and the closing phenylalanine or tryptophan. Each record gives: J gene, D gene, clone size, V gene, CDR3 protein, CDR3 DNA. The D gene is left open where the match is weak. Some rows mark clone size as missing; the rest say once, few, many or name a class of expanded clone.

TRBJ1-6 | - | - | TRBV9 | CASSAYSLSSPLHF | TGTGCCAGCAGCGCTTACTCGCTTAGTTCACCCCTCCACTTT
TRBJ2-2 | TRBD2 | - | TRBV5-1 | CASSSGYGLAGGQNTGELFF | TGCGCCAGCAGCTCTGGATACGGACTAGCGGGAGGGCAGAACACCGGGGAGCTGTTTTTT
TRBJ2-2 | - | once | TRBV19 | CASSIIPGNTGELFF | TGTGCCAGTAGTATCATCCCGGGAAACACCGGGGAGCTGTTTTTT
TRBJ2-2 | TRBD1 | - | TRBV2 | CASSPGTGTNTGELFF | TGTGCCAGCAGCCCCGGGACAGGGACGAACACCGGGGAGCTGTTTTTT
TRBJ1-6 | - | - | TRBV7-8 | CASSARQNSPLHF | TGTGCCAGCAGCGCCCGACAGAATTCACCCCTCCACTTT
TRBJ1-5 | - | - | TRBV28 | CASSPPPNQPQHF | TGTGCCAGCAGTCCTCCCCCCAATCAGCCCCAGCATTTT
TRBJ1-4 | TRBD1 | - | TRBV18 | CASSPPNKGAEEKLFF | TGTGCCAGCTCACCACCCAATAAGGGGGCTGAGGAAAAACTGTTTTTT
TRBJ1-4 | - | - | TRBV7-9 | CASSLAGHVNEKLFF | TGTGCCAGCAGCTTAGCGGGACACGTTAATGAAAAACTGTTTTTT
TRBJ2-1 | TRBD2 | - | TRBV11-2 | CASSLRTSGSGEQFF | TGTGCCAGCAGCCTTCGGACTAGCGGATCCGGTGAGCAGTTCTTC
TRBJ2-1 | - | - | TRBV6-2/TRBV6-3 | CASSHRVEQFF | TGTGCCAGCAGCCACAGGGTGGAGCAGTTCTTC
TRBJ2-7 | - | - | TRBV7-8 | CASSSVAPSYEQYF | TGTGCCAGCAGCTCTGTAGCGCCCTCCTACGAGCAGTACTTC
TRBJ1-4 | - | - | TRBV6-5 | CASSYGAGLEKLFF | TGTGCCAGCAGTTACGGGGCAGGCCTTGAAAAACTGTTTTTT
TRBJ1-3 | - | once | TRBV2 | CASHGNTIYF | TGTGCCAGCCATGGAAACACCATATATTTT
TRBJ1-5 | - | - | TRBV7-6 | CASSLWCRRGNRERSNQPQHF | TGTGCCAGCAGCTTATGGTGTAGAAGGGGGAACAGGGAACGGAGCAATCAGCCCCAGCATTTT
TRBJ2-2 | TRBD1 | - | TRBV6-1 | CASSAIQGAGTGELFF | TGTGCCAGCAGTGCCATCCAGGGGGCAGGCACCGGGGAGCTGTTTTTT
TRBJ1-6 | - | - | TRBV6-1 | CASSEAIEGSYNSPLHF | TGTGCCAGCAGTGAAGCGATTGAGGGTTCATATAATTCACCCCTCCACTTT
TRBJ1-1 | TRBD1 | - | TRBV18 | CASSRRTGETEAFF | TGTGCCAGCTCACGACGGACAGGGGAAACTGAAGCTTTCTTT
TRBJ1-4 | - | once | TRBV7-9 | CASSPTGKSEKLFF | TGTGCCAGCAGCCCGACAGGAAAGTCTGAAAAACTGTTTTTT
TRBJ2-5 | TRBD2 | once | TRBV2 | CASSAASGGETQYF | TGTGCCAGCAGTGCAGCCTCGGGGGGAGAGACCCAGTACTTC
TRBJ1-6 | TRBD1 | few | TRBV6-6 | CASSYKLDRENSPLHF | TGTGCCAGCAGTTACAAGCTGGACAGGGAAAATTCACCCCTCCACTTT
TRBJ2-1 | - | - | TRBV24-1 | CATSDLDSRYNNEQFF | TGTGCCACCAGTGATTTGGACTCTCGGTACAACAATGAGCAGTTCTTC
TRBJ2-1 | TRBD1 | - | TRBV27 | CASSFRDRGISYNEQFF | TGTGCCAGCAGTTTCCGGGACAGGGGGATCTCCTACAATGAGCAGTTCTTC
TRBJ1-1 | - | - | TRBV19 | CASTPRRVGTEAFF | TGTGCCAGTACCCCGAGGCGGGTCGGCACTGAAGCTTTCTTT
TRBJ2-1 | TRBD2 | - | TRBV6-5 | CASSLVAGGYYEQFF | TGTGCCAGCAGCCTGGTCGCGGGAGGGTATTATGAGCAGTTCTTC
TRBJ1-1 | - | - | TRBV20-1 | CSAYWSTEAFF | TGCAGTGCTTATTGGAGCACTGAAGCTTTCTTT
TRBJ1-1 | TRBD1 | few | TRBV6-2/TRBV6-3 | CASSENRGFATEAFF | TGTGCCAGCAGCGAGAACAGGGGCTTCGCCACTGAAGCTTTCTTT
TRBJ2-7 | - | once | TRBV6-2/TRBV6-3 | CASSQPGLPYEQYF | TGTGCCAGCAGCCAACCCGGACTCCCATACGAGCAGTACTTC
TRBJ2-5 | - | once | TRBV29-1 | CSVEERGRETQYF | TGCAGCGTTGAAGAGCGAGGGAGGGAGACCCAGTACTTC
TRBJ1-2 | TRBD1 | once | TRBV4-2 | CASSPISGQAASYGYTF | TGTGCCAGCAGCCCAATATCGGGACAGGCAGCAAGCTATGGCTACACCTTC
TRBJ2-5 | TRBD1 | - | TRBV7-2 | CASSLGQGVETQYF | TGTGCCAGCAGCTTAGGGCAGGGGGTAGAGACCCAGTACTTC
TRBJ1-1 | - | - | TRBV29-1 | CSVEEGAAAFF | TGCAGCGTTGAAGAGGGGGCCGCGGCTTTCTTT
TRBJ2-7 | TRBD2 | - | TRBV3-1/TRBV3-2 | CASSRLAGASSYEQYF | TGTGCCAGCAGCCGACTAGCGGGGGCGAGCTCCTACGAGCAGTACTTC
TRBJ2-5 | TRBD2 | few | TRBV9 | CASSVGLAGAETQYF | TGTGCCAGCAGCGTAGGACTAGCGGGGGCGGAGACCCAGTACTTC
TRBJ1-6 | - | - | TRBV19 | CASTGEGHSPLHF | TGTGCCAGTACAGGAGAGGGCCACTCACCCCTCCACTTT
TRBJ1-1 | - | once | TRBV5-1 | CASSPDILNTEAFF | TGCGCCAGCAGCCCGGACATATTGAACACTGAAGCTTTCTTT
TRBJ1-1 | - | - | TRBV4-1 | CASSQDLSRGTFF | TGCGCCAGCAGCCAAGATCTTTCCAGGGGTACTTTCTTT
TRBJ2-3 | - | - | TRBV6-1 | CASSDQGPHVDTQYF | TGTGCCAGCAGTGACCAGGGGCCCCACGTGGATACGCAGTATTTT
TRBJ2-3 | - | - | TRBV12-5 | CASADGTPSTDTQYF | TGTGCTAGTGCCGATGGTACACCTAGCACAGATACGCAGTATTTT
TRBJ2-3 | TRBD2 | - | TRBV25-1 | CASSDIAGGYTDTQYF | TGTGCCAGCAGTGATATAGCGGGAGGCTACACAGATACGCAGTATTTT
TRBJ2-3 | - | - | TRBV5-4 | CASSPQLRDSKGTDTQYF | TGTGCCAGCAGCCCGCAGCTCCGGGACTCGAAAGGCACAGATACGCAGTATTTT
TRBJ2-3 | TRBD1 | - | TRBV19 | CASSIARGTDTQYF | TGTGCCAGTAGTATAGCCAGGGGGACAGATACGCAGTATTTT
TRBJ2-2 | - | once | TRBV20-1 | CSASSLGVGTGELFF | TGCAGTGCTAGTAGTTTAGGGGTCGGCACCGGGGAGCTGTTTTTT